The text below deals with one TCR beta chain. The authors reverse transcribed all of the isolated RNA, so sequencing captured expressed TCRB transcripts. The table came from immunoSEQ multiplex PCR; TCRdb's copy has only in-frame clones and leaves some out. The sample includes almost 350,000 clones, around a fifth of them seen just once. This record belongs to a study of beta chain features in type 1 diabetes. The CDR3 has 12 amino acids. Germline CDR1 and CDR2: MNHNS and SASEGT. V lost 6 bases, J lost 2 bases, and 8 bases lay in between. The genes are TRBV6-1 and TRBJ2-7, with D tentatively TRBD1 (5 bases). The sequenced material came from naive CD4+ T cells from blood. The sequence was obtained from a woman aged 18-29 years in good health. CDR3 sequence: CASSVTAYEQYF. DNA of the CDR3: TGTGCCAGCAGCGTGACAGCCTACGAGCAGTACTTC.